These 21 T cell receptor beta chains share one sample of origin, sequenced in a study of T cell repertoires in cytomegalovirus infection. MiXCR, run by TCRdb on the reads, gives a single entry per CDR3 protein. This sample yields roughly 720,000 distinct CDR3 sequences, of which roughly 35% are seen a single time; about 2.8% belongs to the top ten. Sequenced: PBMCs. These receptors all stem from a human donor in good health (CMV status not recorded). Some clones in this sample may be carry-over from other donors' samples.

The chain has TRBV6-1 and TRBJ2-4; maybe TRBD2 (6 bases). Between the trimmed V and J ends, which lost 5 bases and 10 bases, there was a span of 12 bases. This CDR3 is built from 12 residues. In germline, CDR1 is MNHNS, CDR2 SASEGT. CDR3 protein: CASSSASEIQYF. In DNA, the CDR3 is TGTGCCAGCAGTTCGGCTAGCGAGATTCAGTACTTC.

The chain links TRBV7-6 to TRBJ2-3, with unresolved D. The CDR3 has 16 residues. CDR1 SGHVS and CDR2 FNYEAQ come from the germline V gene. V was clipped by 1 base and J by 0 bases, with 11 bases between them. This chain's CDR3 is CASSLVPEISTDTQYF. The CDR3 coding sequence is TGTGCCAGCAGCTTAGTCCCCGAGATAAGCACAGATACGCAGTATTTT.

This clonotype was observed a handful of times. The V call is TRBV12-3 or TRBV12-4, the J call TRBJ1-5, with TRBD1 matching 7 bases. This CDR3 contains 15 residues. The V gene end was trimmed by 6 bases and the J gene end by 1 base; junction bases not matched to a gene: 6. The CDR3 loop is CASSQGQTSNQPQHF. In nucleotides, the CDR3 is TGTGCCAGCAGCCAGGGACAGACGAGCAATCAGCCCCAGCATTTT.

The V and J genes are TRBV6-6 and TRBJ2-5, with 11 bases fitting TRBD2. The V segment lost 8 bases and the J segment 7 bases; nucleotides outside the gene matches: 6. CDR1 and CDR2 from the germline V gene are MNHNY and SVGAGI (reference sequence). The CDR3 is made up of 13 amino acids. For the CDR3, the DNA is TGTGCCAGCCTTAGCGGGAGGGTGGGGACCCAGTACTTC. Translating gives CASLSGRVGTQYF.

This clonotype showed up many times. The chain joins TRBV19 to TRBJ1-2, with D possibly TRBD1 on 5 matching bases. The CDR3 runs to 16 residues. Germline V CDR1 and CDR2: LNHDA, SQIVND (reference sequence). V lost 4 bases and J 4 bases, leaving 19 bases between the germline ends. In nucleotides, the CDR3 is TGTGCCAGTAGTACACACCAGGGACGGACGGGCTATGGCTACACCTTC. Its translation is CASSTHQGRTGYGYTF.

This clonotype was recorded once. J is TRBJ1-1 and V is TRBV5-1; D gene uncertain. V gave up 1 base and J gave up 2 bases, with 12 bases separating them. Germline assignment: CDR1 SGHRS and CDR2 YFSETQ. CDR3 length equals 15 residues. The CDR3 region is CASSLTWAINTEAFF. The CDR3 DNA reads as TGCGCCAGCAGCTTGACGTGGGCGATTAACACTGAAGCTTTCTTT.

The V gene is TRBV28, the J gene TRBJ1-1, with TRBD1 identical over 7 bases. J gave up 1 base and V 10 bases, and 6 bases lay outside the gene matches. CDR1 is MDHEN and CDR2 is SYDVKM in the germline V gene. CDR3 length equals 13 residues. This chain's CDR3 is CATQTGTNTEAFF. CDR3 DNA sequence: TGTGCCACCCAGACAGGGACGAACACTGAAGCTTTCTTT.

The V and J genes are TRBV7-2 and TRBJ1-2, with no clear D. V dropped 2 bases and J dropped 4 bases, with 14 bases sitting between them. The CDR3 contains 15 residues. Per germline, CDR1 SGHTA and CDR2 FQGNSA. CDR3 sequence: CASSLLQYPPYGYTF. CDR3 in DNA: TGTGCCAGCAGCTTACTCCAGTATCCCCCCTATGGCTACACCTTC.

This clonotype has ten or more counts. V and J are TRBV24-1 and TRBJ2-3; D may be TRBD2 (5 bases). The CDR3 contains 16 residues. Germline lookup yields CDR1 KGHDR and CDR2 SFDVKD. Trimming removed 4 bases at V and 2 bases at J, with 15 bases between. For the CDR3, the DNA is TGTGCCACCAGTGACCCGAGCGGTGGCAACACAGATACGCAGTATTTT. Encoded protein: CATSDPSGGNTDTQYF.

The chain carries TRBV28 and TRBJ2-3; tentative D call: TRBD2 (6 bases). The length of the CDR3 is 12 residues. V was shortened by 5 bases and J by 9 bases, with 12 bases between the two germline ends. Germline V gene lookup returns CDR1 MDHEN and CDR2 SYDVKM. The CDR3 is CASSLLAYTQYF. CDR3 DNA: TGTGCCAGCAGTCTGCTAGCGTACACGCAGTATTTT.

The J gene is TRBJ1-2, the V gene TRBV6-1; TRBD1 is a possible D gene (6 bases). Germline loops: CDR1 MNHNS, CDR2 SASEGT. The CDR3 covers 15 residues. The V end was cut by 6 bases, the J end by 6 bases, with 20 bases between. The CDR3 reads CASSEQPSGVNGYTF. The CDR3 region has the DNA TGTGCCAGCAGCGAGCAACCCTCAGGGGTGAATGGCTACACCTTC.

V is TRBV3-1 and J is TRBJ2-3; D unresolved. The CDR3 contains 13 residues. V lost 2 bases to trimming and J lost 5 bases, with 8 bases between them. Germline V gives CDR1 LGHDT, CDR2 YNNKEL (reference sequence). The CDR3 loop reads CASSQMKVDTQYF. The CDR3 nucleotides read TGTGCCAGCAGCCAAATGAAAGTAGATACGCAGTATTTT.

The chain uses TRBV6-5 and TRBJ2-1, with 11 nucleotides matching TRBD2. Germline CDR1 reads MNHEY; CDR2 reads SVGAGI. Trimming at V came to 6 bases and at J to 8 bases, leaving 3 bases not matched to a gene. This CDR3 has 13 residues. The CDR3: CASRIAGGDEQFF. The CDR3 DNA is TGTGCCAGCAGGATAGCGGGAGGGGATGAGCAGTTCTTC.

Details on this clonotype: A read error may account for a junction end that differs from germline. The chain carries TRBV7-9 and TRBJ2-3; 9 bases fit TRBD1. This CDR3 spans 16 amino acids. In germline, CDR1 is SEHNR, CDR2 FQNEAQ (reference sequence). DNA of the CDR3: TGTTCCAGCAGCCCCTCGATGGGACAGGGTTCAGATCCGCAGTCTTTT. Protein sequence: CSSSPSMGQGSDPQSF.

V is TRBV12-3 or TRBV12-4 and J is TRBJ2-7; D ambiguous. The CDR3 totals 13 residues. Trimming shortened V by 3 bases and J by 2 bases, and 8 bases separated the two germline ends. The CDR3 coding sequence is TGTGCCAGCAGTTTCCCCCCAGCCTACGAGCAGTACTTC. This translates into CASSFPPAYEQYF.

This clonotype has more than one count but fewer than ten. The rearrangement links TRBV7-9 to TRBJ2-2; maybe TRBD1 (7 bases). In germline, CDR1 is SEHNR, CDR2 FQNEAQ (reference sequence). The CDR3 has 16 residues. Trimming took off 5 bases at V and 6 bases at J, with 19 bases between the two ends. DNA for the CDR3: TGTGCCAGCAGCAATCCCAGGGGGAGGACGGCCGGGGAGCTGTTTTTT. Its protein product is CASSNPRGRTAGELFF.

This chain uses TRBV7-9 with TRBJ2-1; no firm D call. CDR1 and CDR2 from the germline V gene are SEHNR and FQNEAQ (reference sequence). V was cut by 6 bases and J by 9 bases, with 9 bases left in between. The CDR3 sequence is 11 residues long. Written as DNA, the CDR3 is TGTGCCAGCAGGGGGTCGGGTGAGCAGTTCTTC. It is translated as CASRGSGEQFF.

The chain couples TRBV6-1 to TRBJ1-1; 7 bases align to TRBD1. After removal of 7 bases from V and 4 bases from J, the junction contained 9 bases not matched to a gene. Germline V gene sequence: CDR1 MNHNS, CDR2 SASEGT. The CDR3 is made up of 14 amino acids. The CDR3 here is CASKDRSTRTEAFF. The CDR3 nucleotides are TGTGCCAGCAAGGACAGGAGTACACGCACTGAAGCTTTCTTT.

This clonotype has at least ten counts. The CDR3 nucleotides read TGCGCCAGCAGCCTCCTAGGGGCGGGGAACACTGAAGCTTTCTTT. Protein sequence: CASSLLGAGNTEAFF. The chain employs TRBV4-1 and TRBJ1-1, with a weak D call TRBD1 (5 bases). The CDR3 runs 15 residues. V was trimmed by 4 bases and J by 1 base, leaving 13 bases between them. Germline values: CDR1 MGHRA, CDR2 YSYEKL.

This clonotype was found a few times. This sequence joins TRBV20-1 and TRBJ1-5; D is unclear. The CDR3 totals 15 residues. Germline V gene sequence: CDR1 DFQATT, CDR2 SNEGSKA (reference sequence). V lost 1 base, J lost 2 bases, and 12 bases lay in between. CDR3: CSARGLGGRNQPQHF. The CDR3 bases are TGCAGTGCTAGAGGGTTGGGAGGGCGCAATCAGCCCCAGCATTTT.

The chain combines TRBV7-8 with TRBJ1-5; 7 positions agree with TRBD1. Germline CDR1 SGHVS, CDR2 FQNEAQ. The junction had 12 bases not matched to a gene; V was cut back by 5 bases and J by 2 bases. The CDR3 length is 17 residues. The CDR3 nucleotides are TGTGCCAGCAGCCGATCTAACAGGGGAGCGGGCAATCAGCCCCAGCATTTT. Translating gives CASSRSNRGAGNQPQHF.